This TCR beta chain was sequenced for a study of cytomegalovirus exposure and HLA in healthy donors. The PCR made use of 60 Vbeta and 13 Jbeta primers. The assay was immunoSEQ multiplex PCR, and TCRdb's table has in-frame clones only and misses some. The sample includes roughly 180,000 clones, less than 85% of them seen just once. As regards this clone: Other DNA sequences in the sample encode the same CDR3.

The CDR3 covers 14 residues. With V trimmed by 2 bases and J by 2 bases, 3 bases remained unmatched. CDR1 MNHEY and CDR2 SMNVEV come from the germline V gene (reference sequence). The rearrangement joins TRBV27 to TRBJ2-7; 7 bases are shared with TRBD2. The origin of this receptor is a male donor in good health and CMV-seronegative. Sequenced material: PBMCs. CDR3 sequence: CASSLGGGPYEQYF. The CDR3 nucleotides are TGTGCCAGCAGTTTAGGCGGGGGTCCCTACGAGCAGTACTTC.